This TCR beta chain was identified during a study of cytomegalovirus exposure and HLA in healthy donors. Study background: The 110 or so validation repertoires, a later analysis reported, used the same platform as the approximately 670 first-cohort repertoires.

Generated by immunoSEQ multiplex PCR, the TCRdb table keeps only in-frame clones and is missing some. The sample yields under 140,000 clones, approximately 88% seen once. It was the approximately 130-subject validation cohort, separate from the approximately 620-subject first cohort, to which the donors belonged. Input material: PBMCs. The sequence derives from a woman aged 25 to 39 in good health and CMV-seropositive.

Here the CDR3 DNA reads TGCAGCGCCAGACAGGGTGAAGAGACTGAAGCTTTCTTT. Protein sequence: CSARQGEETEAFF. This chain uses TRBV29-1 with TRBJ1-1; 7 bases agree with TRBD1. The CDR3 runs 13 residues. Germline CDR1 reads SQVTM; CDR2 reads ANQGSEA. V was pared by 7 bases and J by 5 bases, with 10 bases of the junction left unmatched.